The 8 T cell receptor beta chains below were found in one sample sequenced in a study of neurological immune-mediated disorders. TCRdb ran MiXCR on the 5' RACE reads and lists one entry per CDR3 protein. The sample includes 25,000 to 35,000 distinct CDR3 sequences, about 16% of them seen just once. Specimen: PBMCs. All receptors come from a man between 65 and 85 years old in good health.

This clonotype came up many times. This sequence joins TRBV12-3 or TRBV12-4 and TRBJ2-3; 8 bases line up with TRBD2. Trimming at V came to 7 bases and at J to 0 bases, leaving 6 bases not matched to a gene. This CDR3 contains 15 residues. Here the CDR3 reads CASTGGEDSTDTQYF. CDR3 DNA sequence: TGTGCCAGCACCGGGGGGGAGGACAGCACAGATACGCAGTATTTT.

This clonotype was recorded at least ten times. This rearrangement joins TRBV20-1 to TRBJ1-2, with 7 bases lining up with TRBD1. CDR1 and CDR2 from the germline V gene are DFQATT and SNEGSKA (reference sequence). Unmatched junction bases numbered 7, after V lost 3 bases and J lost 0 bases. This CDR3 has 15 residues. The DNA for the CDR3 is TGCAGTGCTAGTCCCGGGACAGAGGCTAACTATGGCTACACCTTC. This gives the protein CSASPGTEANYGYTF.

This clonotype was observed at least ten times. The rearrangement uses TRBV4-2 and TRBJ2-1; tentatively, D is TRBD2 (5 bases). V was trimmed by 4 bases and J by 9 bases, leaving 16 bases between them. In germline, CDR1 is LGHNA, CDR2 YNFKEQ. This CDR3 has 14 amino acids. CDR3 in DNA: TGTGCCAGCAGCCCAGGCCGCGAGGCGGGTGAGCAGTTCTTC. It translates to CASSPGREAGEQFF.

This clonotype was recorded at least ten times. The CDR3 DNA sequence: TGTGCCAGCAGCCAAAGGGGCGGGGGGGCCGATGGTGAGCAGTTCTTC. Translating it yields CASSQRGGGADGEQFF. The chain recombines TRBV3-1 with TRBJ2-1; 9 bases map to TRBD2. The J segment lost 9 bases and the V segment lost 2 bases, leaving 11 bases of the junction unmatched. CDR3 length: 16 residues. The germline V gene has CDR1 LGHDT and CDR2 YNNKEL (reference sequence).

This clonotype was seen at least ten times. The CDR3 nucleotides read TGTGCCAGCAGCCCCAAACAGGTCCCCTACGAGCAGTACTTC. Amino acid sequence: CASSPKQVPYEQYF. The gene calls are TRBV7-2 and TRBJ2-7; possible D gene TRBD1, 5 bases. The CDR3 is 14 residues long. The ends were cut back, 5 bases at V and 2 bases at J, with 13 bases in the middle. Germline V gene lookup returns CDR1 SGHTA and CDR2 FQGNSA.

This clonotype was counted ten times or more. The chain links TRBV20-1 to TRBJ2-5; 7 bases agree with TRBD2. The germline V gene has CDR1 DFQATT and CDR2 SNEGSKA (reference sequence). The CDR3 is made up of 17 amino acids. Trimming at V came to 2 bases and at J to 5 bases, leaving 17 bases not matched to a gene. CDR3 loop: CSARTPRFGGRGETQYF. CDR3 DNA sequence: TGCAGTGCTAGAACGCCTCGGTTTGGCGGGAGAGGGGAGACCCAGTACTTC.

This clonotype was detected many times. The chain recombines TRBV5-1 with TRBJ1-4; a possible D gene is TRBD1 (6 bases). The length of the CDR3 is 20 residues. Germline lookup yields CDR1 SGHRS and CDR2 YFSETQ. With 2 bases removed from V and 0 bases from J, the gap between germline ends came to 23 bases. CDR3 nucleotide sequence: TGCGCCAGCAGCTTACACGGGGGCCACACCGCTTCAGCAACTAATGAAAAACTGTTTTTT. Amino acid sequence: CASSLHGGHTASATNEKLFF.

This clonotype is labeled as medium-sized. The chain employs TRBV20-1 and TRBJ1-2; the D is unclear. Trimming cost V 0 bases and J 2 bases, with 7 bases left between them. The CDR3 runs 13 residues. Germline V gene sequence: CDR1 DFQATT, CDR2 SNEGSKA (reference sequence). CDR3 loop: CSAREAVNYGYTF. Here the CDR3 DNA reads TGCAGTGCTAGAGAGGCGGTCAACTATGGCTACACCTTC.